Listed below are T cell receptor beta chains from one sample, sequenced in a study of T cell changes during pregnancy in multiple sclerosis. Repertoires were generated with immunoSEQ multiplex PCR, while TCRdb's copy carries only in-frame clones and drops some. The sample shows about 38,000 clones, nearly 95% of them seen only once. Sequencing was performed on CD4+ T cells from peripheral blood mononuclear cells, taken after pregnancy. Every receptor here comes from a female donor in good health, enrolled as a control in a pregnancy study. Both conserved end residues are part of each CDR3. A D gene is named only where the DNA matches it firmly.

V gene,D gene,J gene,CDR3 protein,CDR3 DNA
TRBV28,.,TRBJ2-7,CASSPGHSYEQYF,TGTGCCAGCAGCCCGGGACACTCCTACGAGCAGTACTTC
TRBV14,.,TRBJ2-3,CASSQLTHTQYF,TGTGCCAGCAGCCAGTTGACTCATACGCAGTATTTT
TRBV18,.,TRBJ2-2,CASSLLDFGNTGELFF,TGTGCCAGCTCACTCCTGGACTTTGGGAACACCGGGGAGCTGTTTTTT
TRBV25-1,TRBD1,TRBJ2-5,CASSELIQGTSQETQYF,TGTGCCAGCAGTGAATTGATACAGGGGACGAGTCAAGAGACCCAGTACTTC
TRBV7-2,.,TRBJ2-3,CASSLTVSTDTQYF,TGTGCCAGCAGCTTGACAGTTAGCACAGATACGCAGTATTTT
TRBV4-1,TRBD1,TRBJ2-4,CASSQDWGQPVLAKNIQYF,TGCGCCAGCAGCCAAGACTGGGGACAGCCTGTTCTCGCCAAAAACATTCAGTACTTC
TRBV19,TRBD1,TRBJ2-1,CASSVRTGYNEQFF,TGTGCCAGTAGTGTCCGGACAGGATACAATGAGCAGTTCTTC
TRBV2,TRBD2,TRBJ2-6,CASRATSGRASGANVLTF,TGTGCCAGCAGAGCCACTAGCGGGAGGGCCTCTGGGGCCAACGTCCTGACTTTC
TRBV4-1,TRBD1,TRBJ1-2,CASSQDEGAGYGYTF,TGCGCCAGCAGCCAAGATGAGGGGGCCGGATATGGCTACACCTTC
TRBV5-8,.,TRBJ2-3,CASSLLRESPDTQYF,TGTGCCAGCAGCTTGCTCCGGGAGTCTCCAGATACGCAGTATTTT
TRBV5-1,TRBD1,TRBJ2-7,CASSLPGQGVYEQYF,TGCGCCAGCAGCTTGCCGGGACAGGGGGTCTACGAGCAGTACTTC
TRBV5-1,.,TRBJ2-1,CASSLDGVSYNEQFF,TGCGCCAGCAGCTTGGACGGGGTTTCCTACAATGAGCAGTTCTTC
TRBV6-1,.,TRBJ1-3,CASSESGGTIYF,TGTGCCAGCAGTGAATCTGGAGGCACCATATATTTT
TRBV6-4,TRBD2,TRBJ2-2,CASSGTSGGAGELFF,TGTGCCAGCAGTGGAACTAGCGGGGGTGCCGGGGAGCTGTTTTTT
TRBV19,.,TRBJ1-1,CASKGGEGAFF,TGTGCCAGTAAGGGGGGGGAAGGAGCTTTCTTT
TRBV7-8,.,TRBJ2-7,CASSRPGAYEQYF,TGTGCCAGCAGCCGTCCAGGGGCCTACGAGCAGTACTTC